These T cell receptor beta chains were read from a single sample in a study of CD8 T cells in ankylosing spondylitis. One entry per CDR3 protein, called by TCRdb with MiXCR from the 5' RACE reads. This sample has under 300,000 distinct CDR3 sequences, with approximately 12% found just once. Specimen: blood, either unsorted or a sorted T cell fraction (not recorded which). Source of these receptors: a male donor with ankylosing spondylitis or in good health (not recorded which). Each CDR3 is given with its conserved first and last residue. D genes are given only for firm matches. Clone size is given for some rows only: seen once, a few or many times, or a class if the clone is expanded.

CASSPGQGFNEQFF,TGTGCCAGCAGCCCGGGACAGGGTTTCAATGAGCAGTTCTTC,TRBV7-3,TRBJ2-1,TRBD1,few
CASSPDPYNEQFF,TGTGCCAGCAGCCCGGACCCATACAATGAGCAGTTCTTC,TRBV7-2,TRBJ2-1,NA,many
CSVIPSGNTDTQYF,TGCAGTGTTATCCCTAGCGGCAACACAGATACGCAGTATTTT,TRBV20-1,TRBJ2-3,TRBD2,many
CASSVGGYTF,TGTGCCAGCAGTGTTGGGGGCTACACCTTC,TRBV2,TRBJ1-2,NA,many
CASSHLAGTGAHNEQFF,TGTGCCAGCAGCCACCTAGCCGGGACAGGGGCCCACAATGAGCAGTTCTTC,TRBV3-1,TRBJ2-1,TRBD1,NA
CASSENLPGPRFTEAFF,TGTGCCAGCAGTGAAAATCTCCCAGGTCCCCGATTCACTGAAGCTTTCTTT,TRBV25-1,TRBJ1-1,NA,many
CSVESSANTGELFF,TGCAGCGTTGAGAGCAGTGCGAACACCGGGGAGCTGTTTTTT,TRBV29-1,TRBJ2-2,NA,many
CASSLQRTNEKLFF,TGTGCCAGCAGCTTGCAACGGACTAATGAAAAACTGTTTTTT,TRBV7-2,TRBJ1-4,NA,few
CASSQGEVGEQYF,TGTGCCAGCAGCCAAGGTGAAGTTGGGGAGCAGTATTTT,TRBV3-1,TRBJ2-3,NA,many
CASSLRQGALYEQYF,TGTGCCAGCAGCTTAAGGCAGGGGGCATTGTACGAGCAGTACTTC,TRBV7-3,TRBJ2-7,TRBD1,NA
CASSYSFSGRPNEQYF,TGTGCCAGCAGTTACTCGTTTAGCGGGAGACCCAACGAGCAGTACTTC,TRBV6-5,TRBJ2-7,TRBD2,many
CASSLGQGTGEPFF,TGTGCCAGCAGCCTGGGACAGGGGACCGGGGAGCCGTTTTTT,TRBV11-2,TRBJ2-2,TRBD1,NA
CASRTSGKQFF,TGTGCCAGCAGAACTAGCGGGAAGCAGTTCTTC,TRBV12-3/TRBV12-4,TRBJ2-1,TRBD2,many
CASSLSYPNEQFF,TGTGCCAGCTCCCTGAGCTACCCCAATGAGCAGTTCTTC,TRBV18,TRBJ2-1,NA,few
CAWSDPPSDLAFF,TGTGCCTGGAGTGACCCTCCCTCAGATCTCGCTTTCTTT,TRBV30,TRBJ1-1,NA,NA
CASRWGTGGTYEQYF,TGTGCCAGCAGATGGGGCACAGGGGGAACCTACGAGCAGTACTTC,TRBV27,TRBJ2-7,TRBD1,few
CASSSDGENYGYTF,TGCGCCAGCAGCTCGGATGGGGAGAACTATGGCTACACCTTC,TRBV5-1,TRBJ1-2,NA,many
CASSLGAGSTDTQYF,TGTGCCAGCAGCTTAGGCGCAGGGAGCACAGATACGCAGTATTTT,TRBV11-2,TRBJ2-3,NA,NA
CASSPTGGGSNQPQHF,TGCGCCAGCAGCCCAACAGGGGGCGGGAGCAATCAGCCCCAGCATTTT,TRBV5-1,TRBJ1-5,TRBD1,many
CAISEGPKSEQFF,TGTGCCATCAGTGAGGGGCCTAAGAGTGAGCAGTTCTTC,TRBV10-3,TRBJ2-1,NA,many
CSAAPLAGGMDTQYF,TGCAGTGCTGCCCCACTAGCGGGGGGGATGGATACGCAGTATTTT,TRBV20-1,TRBJ2-3,TRBD2,NA
CSAVGAGIRNEQFF,TGCAGCGCTGTGGGTGCCGGGATCCGCAATGAGCAGTTCTTC,TRBV29-1,TRBJ2-1,NA,few
CASSRELVPSGELFF,TGTGCCAGCAGCCGTGAACTAGTACCGTCCGGGGAGCTGTTTTTT,TRBV11-2,TRBJ2-2,NA,many
CATSDPTGTELAGIFNEQFF,TGTGCCACCAGTGATCCGACCGGGACGGAACTAGCGGGGATCTTCAATGAGCAGTTCTTC,TRBV24-1,TRBJ2-1,TRBD2,many
CASSNVDSSYEQYF,TGTGCCAGCAGTAACGTCGACAGCTCCTACGAGCAGTACTTC,TRBV25-1,TRBJ2-7,NA,many
CASSDFAGRNNSPLHF,TGTGCCAGCAGTGACTTTGCGGGGCGCAATAATTCACCCCTCCACTTT,TRBV6-1,TRBJ1-6,NA,many
CASRGTGEDRGHTF,TGTGCCAGCAGGGGGACAGGGGAGGACCGGGGCCACACCTTC,TRBV28,TRBJ1-2,TRBD1,NA
CASSLVGPNGYTF,TGTGCCAGCAGCTTGGTAGGGCCTAATGGCTACACCTTC,TRBV7-9,TRBJ1-2,NA,few
CSALPGQGMVDTQYF,TGCAGTGCTTTGCCGGGACAGGGTATGGTGGATACGCAGTATTTT,TRBV20-1,TRBJ2-3,TRBD1,few
CASSRSGTGGNTGELFF,TGCGCCAGCAGCCGATCCGGGACAGGGGGGAACACCGGGGAGCTGTTTTTT,TRBV4-1,TRBJ2-2,TRBD1,NA
CSTGVGPQETQYF,TGCAGTACAGGGGTTGGGCCCCAAGAGACCCAGTACTTC,TRBV29-1,TRBJ2-5,TRBD1,NA
CASSLVFGELFF,TGCGCCAGCAGCTTGGTGTTCGGGGAGCTGTTTTTT,TRBV5-1,TRBJ2-2,NA,NA
CASRSGTCNGRSGNTIYF,TGTGCAAGTCGCTCCGGGACGTGCAATGGGCGCTCTGGAAACACCATATATTTT,TRBV12-2,TRBJ1-3,NA,NA
CASSSGTGPQETQYF,TGTGCCAGCAGTTCCGGGACTGGACCCCAAGAGACCCAGTACTTC,TRBV12-3/TRBV12-4,TRBJ2-5,NA,many
CASTLNLAELSTDTQYF,TGTGCCTCCACCCTGAACCTAGCGGAACTATCCACAGATACGCAGTATTTT,TRBV3-1,TRBJ2-3,TRBD2,NA
CASSLLLGASTGELFF,TGTGCCAGCAGCTTACTACTGGGGGCTTCCACCGGGGAGCTGTTTTTT,TRBV11-2,TRBJ2-2,NA,NA
CSASPLAEEAYEQYF,TGCAGTGCTAGCCCCCTAGCGGAGGAAGCCTACGAGCAGTACTTC,TRBV20-1,TRBJ2-7,TRBD2,many
CASSSSSRDSVEQYF,TGTGCCAGCAGCTCCTCGTCCCGGGACAGCGTCGAGCAGTACTTC,TRBV7-8,TRBJ2-7,TRBD1,few
CASSSGQAALMEAFF,TGCGCCAGCAGTTCGGGACAGGCCGCTTTGATGGAAGCTTTCTTT,TRBV5-1,TRBJ1-1,TRBD1,many
CASSANRGSSSYEQYF,TGTGCCAGCAGTGCAAACAGGGGTTCGAGCTCCTACGAGCAGTACTTC,TRBV6-1,TRBJ2-7,TRBD1,many
CASSLFGQGGYEQYF,TGTGCCAGCAGTTTATTTGGACAGGGCGGCTACGAGCAGTACTTC,TRBV12-3/TRBV12-4,TRBJ2-7,TRBD1,many
CASSQGRSNTGELFF,TGTGCCAGCAGCCAAGGCCGCTCGAACACCGGGGAGCTGTTTTTT,TRBV3-1,TRBJ2-2,NA,many
CSASGVAYNEQFF,TGCAGTGCCTCAGGGGTGGCCTACAATGAGCAGTTCTTC,TRBV20-1,TRBJ2-1,NA,many
CASSHRGLAGVNEQFF,TGTGCCAGCAGCCATCGCGGACTAGCGGGGGTTAATGAGCAGTTCTTC,TRBV3-1,TRBJ2-1,TRBD2,few
CASSQSLWQVRDEQYF,TGCGCCAGCAGTCAATCTCTCTGGCAGGTGAGGGACGAGCAGTACTTC,TRBV23-1,TRBJ2-7,NA,few
CATQGSYEKLFF,TGTGCCACACAGGGGTCCTATGAAAAACTGTTTTTT,TRBV12-3/TRBV12-4,TRBJ1-4,TRBD1,many
CASSPEPGHNQPQHF,TGCGCCAGCAGCCCCGAGCCAGGTCACAATCAGCCCCAGCATTTT,TRBV5-1,TRBJ1-5,NA,many
CASSLEAEGGNEQFF,TGCGCCAGCAGCTTGGAGGCGGAGGGGGGCAATGAGCAGTTCTTC,TRBV5-1,TRBJ2-1,NA,few
CASSFPGEREKLFF,TGTGCCAGCAGCTTCCCGGGGGAGAGGGAAAAACTGTTTTTT,TRBV12-3/TRBV12-4,TRBJ1-4,NA,many
CASSRGATNEKLFF,TGCGCCAGCAGCCGAGGTGCAACTAATGAAAAACTGTTTTTT,TRBV5-1,TRBJ1-4,NA,many
CASSLGPDGGNTIYF,TGTGCCAGCAGCTTAGGGCCGGACGGGGGAAACACCATATATTTT,TRBV7-9,TRBJ1-3,NA,many
CASSPSGTGAYGYTF,TGTGCCAGCAGCCCATCCGGGACAGGGGCCTATGGCTACACCTTC,TRBV7-2,TRBJ1-2,TRBD1,many
CASSLDRLQPQHF,TGTGCCAGCAGCTTAGACAGGCTACAGCCCCAGCATTTT,TRBV11-2,TRBJ1-5,NA,few
CASSLKCGLKLYEQYF,TGTGCCAGCAGCCTAAAATGCGGACTCAAACTCTACGAGCAGTACTTC,TRBV12-1,TRBJ2-7,NA,many
CASTEGFRTSTDTQYF,TGTGCCAGCACCGAGGGGTTTCGGACTAGCACAGATACGCAGTATTTT,TRBV12-3/TRBV12-4,TRBJ2-3,NA,NA
CASSLGTVNADTQYF,TGCGCCAGCAGCTTGGGGACAGTGAATGCAGATACGCAGTATTTT,TRBV5-1,TRBJ2-3,NA,many
CASSLPLRSGNTIYF,TGTGCCAGCAGCCTACCCCTAAGATCTGGAAACACCATATATTTT,TRBV13,TRBJ1-3,NA,many
CASSVKGLAGTDTQYF,TGTGCCAGCAGCGTAAAAGGACTAGCGGGCACAGATACGCAGTATTTT,TRBV9,TRBJ2-3,TRBD2,NA
CASSKGTANQPQHF,TGTGCCAGCAGCAAGGGGACAGCCAATCAGCCCCAGCATTTT,TRBV7-6,TRBJ1-5,TRBD1,many